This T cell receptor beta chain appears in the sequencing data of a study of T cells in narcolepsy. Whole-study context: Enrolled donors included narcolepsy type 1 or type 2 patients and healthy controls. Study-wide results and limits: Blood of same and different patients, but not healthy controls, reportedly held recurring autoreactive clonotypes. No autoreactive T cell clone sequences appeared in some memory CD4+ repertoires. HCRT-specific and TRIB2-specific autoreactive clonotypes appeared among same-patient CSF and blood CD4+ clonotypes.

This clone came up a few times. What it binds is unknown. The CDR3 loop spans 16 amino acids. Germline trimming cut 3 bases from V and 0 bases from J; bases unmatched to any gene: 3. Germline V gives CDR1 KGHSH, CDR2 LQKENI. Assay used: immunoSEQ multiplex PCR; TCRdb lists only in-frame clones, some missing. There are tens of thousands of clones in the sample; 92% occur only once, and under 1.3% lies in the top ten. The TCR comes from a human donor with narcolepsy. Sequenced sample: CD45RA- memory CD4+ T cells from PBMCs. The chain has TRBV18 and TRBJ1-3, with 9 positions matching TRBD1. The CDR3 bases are TGTGCCAGCTCACCGGAACAGGGGGCCTCTGGAAACACCATATATTTT. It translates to CASSPEQGASGNTIYF.